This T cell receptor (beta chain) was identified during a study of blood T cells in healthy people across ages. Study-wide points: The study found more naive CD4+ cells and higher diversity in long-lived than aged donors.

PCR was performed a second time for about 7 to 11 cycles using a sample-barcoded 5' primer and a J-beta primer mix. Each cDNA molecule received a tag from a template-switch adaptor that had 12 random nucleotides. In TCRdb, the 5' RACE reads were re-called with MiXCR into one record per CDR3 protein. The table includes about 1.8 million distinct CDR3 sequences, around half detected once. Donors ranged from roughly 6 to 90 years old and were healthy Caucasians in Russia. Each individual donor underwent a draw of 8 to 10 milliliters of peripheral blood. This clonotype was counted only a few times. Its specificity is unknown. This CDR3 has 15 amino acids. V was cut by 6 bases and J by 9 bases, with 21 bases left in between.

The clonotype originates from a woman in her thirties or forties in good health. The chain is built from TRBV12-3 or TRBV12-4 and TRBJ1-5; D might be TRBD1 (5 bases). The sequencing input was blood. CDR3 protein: CASSPREGLYWPQHF. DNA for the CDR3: TGTGCCAGCAGCCCTCGGGAGGGGCTGTATTGGCCCCAGCATTTT.